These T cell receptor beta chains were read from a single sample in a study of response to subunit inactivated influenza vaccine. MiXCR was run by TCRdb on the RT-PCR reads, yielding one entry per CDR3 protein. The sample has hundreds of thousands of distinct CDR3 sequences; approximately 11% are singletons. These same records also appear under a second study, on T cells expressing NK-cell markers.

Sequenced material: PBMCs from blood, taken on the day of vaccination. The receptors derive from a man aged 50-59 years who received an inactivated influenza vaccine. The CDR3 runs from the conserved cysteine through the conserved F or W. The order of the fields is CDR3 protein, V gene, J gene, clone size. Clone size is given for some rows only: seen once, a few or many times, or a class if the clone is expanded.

CDR3aa: CASSVETNIDEQFF
v_gene: TRBV9
j_gene: TRBJ2-1
abundance: .

CDR3aa: CATSETGTENTEAFF
v_gene: TRBV24-1
j_gene: TRBJ1-1
abundance: few

CDR3aa: CSAESQTRTYEQYF
v_gene: TRBV20-1
j_gene: TRBJ2-7
abundance: few

CDR3aa: CSVEGTLAGGPYEQYF
v_gene: TRBV29-1
j_gene: TRBJ2-7
abundance: .

CDR3aa: CSAIPVWGETQYF
v_gene: TRBV20-1
j_gene: TRBJ2-5
abundance: .

CDR3aa: CASSPSGLSAFF
v_gene: TRBV14
j_gene: TRBJ1-1
abundance: few

CDR3aa: CASSGKDYEQYF
v_gene: TRBV9
j_gene: TRBJ2-7
abundance: .

CDR3aa: CASSEGHRGETQYF
v_gene: TRBV6-1
j_gene: TRBJ2-5
abundance: few

CDR3aa: CASSLSPGGYEQYF
v_gene: TRBV27
j_gene: TRBJ2-7
abundance: few

CDR3aa: CASSLSVTSAGELFF
v_gene: TRBV7-2
j_gene: TRBJ2-2
abundance: .

CDR3aa: CASANPREDIQYF
v_gene: TRBV28
j_gene: TRBJ2-4
abundance: .

CDR3aa: CASSYGGGEQYF
v_gene: TRBV6-2/TRBV6-3
j_gene: TRBJ2-7
abundance: few

CDR3aa: CASSYPDGTGRSDEKLFF
v_gene: TRBV4-1
j_gene: TRBJ1-4
abundance: .

CDR3aa: CAWSGPLNREPYEQYF
v_gene: TRBV30
j_gene: TRBJ2-7
abundance: .

CDR3aa: CASSIVGKKELPQHF
v_gene: TRBV7-2
j_gene: TRBJ1-5
abundance: few

CDR3aa: CASSSGFSGRARNEQFF
v_gene: TRBV5-6
j_gene: TRBJ2-1
abundance: .

CDR3aa: CASSYSGAAPTDTQYF
v_gene: TRBV6-5
j_gene: TRBJ2-3
abundance: few

CDR3aa: CSAREGQGDGEAFF
v_gene: TRBV20-1
j_gene: TRBJ1-1
abundance: .

CDR3aa: CASSSRDPGGETQYF
v_gene: TRBV4-1
j_gene: TRBJ2-5
abundance: few

CDR3aa: CASRWTTYNEQFF
v_gene: TRBV5-8
j_gene: TRBJ2-1
abundance: many

CDR3aa: CASRPRRDRGGKLFF
v_gene: TRBV27
j_gene: TRBJ1-4
abundance: few

CDR3aa: CASSLSMGQGEETQYF
v_gene: TRBV28
j_gene: TRBJ2-5
abundance: few

CDR3aa: CASSLEHRDTQYF
v_gene: TRBV7-9
j_gene: TRBJ2-3
abundance: few

CDR3aa: CAISESSGNQPQHF
v_gene: TRBV10-3
j_gene: TRBJ1-5
abundance: few

CDR3aa: CASSLAGLGNQPQHF
v_gene: TRBV5-1
j_gene: TRBJ1-5
abundance: many

CDR3aa: CASSVAPAGEETQYF
v_gene: TRBV9
j_gene: TRBJ2-5
abundance: .

CDR3aa: CASSRDSPTEAFF
v_gene: TRBV5-1
j_gene: TRBJ1-1
abundance: many

CDR3aa: CSARDTTNSPLHF
v_gene: TRBV20-1
j_gene: TRBJ1-6
abundance: .

CDR3aa: CASSLEDGSYEQYF
v_gene: TRBV12-3/TRBV12-4
j_gene: TRBJ2-7
abundance: .

CDR3aa: CATSRGPTGEQYF
v_gene: TRBV15
j_gene: TRBJ2-7
abundance: .

CDR3aa: CASSLALSGSYNEQFF
v_gene: TRBV5-1
j_gene: TRBJ2-1
abundance: few

CDR3aa: CASSFWQVVTGANVLTF
v_gene: TRBV12-3/TRBV12-4
j_gene: TRBJ2-6
abundance: .

CDR3aa: CASSPGLAGPFDEQFF
v_gene: TRBV4-2
j_gene: TRBJ2-1
abundance: few

CDR3aa: CASSNRRDTNYGYTF
v_gene: TRBV6-2/TRBV6-3
j_gene: TRBJ1-2
abundance: few